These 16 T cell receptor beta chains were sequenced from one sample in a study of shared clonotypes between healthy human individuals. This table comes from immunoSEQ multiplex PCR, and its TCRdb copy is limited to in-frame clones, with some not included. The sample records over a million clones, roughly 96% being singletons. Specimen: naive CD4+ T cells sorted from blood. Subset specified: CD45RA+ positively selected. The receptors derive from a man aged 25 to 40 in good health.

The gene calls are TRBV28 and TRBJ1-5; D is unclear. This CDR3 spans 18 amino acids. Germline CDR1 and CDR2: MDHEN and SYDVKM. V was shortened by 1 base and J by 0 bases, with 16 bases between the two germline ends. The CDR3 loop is CASSLFSLADYSNQPQHF. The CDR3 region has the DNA TGTGCCAGCAGTTTATTTAGCTTGGCAGATTATAGCAATCAGCCCCAGCATTTT.

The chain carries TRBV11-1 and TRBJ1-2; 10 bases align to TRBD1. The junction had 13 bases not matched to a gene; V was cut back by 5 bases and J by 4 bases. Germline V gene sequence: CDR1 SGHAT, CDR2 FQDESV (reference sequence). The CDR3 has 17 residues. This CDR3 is CASSRGDRGHSPYGYTF. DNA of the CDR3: TGTGCCAGCAGCAGGGGCGACAGGGGGCATTCCCCCTATGGCTACACCTTC.

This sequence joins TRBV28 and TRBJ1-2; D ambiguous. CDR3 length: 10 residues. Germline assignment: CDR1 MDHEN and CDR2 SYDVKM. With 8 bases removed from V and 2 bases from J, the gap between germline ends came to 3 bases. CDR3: CASANYGYTF. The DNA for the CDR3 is TGTGCCAGCGCGAACTATGGCTACACCTTC.

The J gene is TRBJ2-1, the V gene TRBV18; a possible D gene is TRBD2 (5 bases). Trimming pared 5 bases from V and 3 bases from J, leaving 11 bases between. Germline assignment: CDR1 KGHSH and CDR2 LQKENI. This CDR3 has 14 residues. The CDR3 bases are TGTGCCAGCTCAAGGCGGGCAGTCTACAATGAGCAGTTCTTC. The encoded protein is CASSRRAVYNEQFF.

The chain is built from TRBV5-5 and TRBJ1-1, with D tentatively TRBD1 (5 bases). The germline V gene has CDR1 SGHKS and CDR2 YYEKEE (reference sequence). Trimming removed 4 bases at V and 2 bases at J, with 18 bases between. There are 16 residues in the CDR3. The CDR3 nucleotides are TGTGCCAGCAGCCGAACCGGGACGGATAAAAACACTGAAGCTTTCTTT. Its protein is CASSRTGTDKNTEAFF.

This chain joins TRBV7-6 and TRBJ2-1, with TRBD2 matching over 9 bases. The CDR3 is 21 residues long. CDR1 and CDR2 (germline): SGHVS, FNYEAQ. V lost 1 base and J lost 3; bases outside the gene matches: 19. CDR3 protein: CASSLGVVGLANVPHYNEQFF. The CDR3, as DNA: TGTGCCAGCAGCTTAGGGGTAGTAGGACTAGCGAATGTCCCCCACTACAATGAGCAGTTCTTC.

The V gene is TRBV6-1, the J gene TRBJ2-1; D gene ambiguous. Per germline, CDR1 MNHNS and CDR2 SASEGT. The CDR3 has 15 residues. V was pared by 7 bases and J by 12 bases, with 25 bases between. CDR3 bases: TGTGCCAGCAACGTCGGCCCTTTAGACACCGCCGGGCAGTTCTTC. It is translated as CASNVGPLDTAGQFF.

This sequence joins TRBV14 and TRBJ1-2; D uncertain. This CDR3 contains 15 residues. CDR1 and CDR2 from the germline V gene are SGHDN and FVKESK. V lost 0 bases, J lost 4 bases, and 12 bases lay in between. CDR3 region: CASSQEFGTFYGYTF. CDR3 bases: TGTGCCAGCAGCCAAGAGTTCGGCACCTTCTATGGCTACACCTTC.

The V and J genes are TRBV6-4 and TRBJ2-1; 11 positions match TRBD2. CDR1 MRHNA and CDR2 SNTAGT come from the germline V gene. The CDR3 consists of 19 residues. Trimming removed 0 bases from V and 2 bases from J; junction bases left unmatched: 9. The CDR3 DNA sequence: TGTGCCAGCAGTGACTCAAAGCTAGCGGGGGGTGCCCCCTACAATGAGCAGTTCTTC. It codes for CASSDSKLAGGAPYNEQFF.

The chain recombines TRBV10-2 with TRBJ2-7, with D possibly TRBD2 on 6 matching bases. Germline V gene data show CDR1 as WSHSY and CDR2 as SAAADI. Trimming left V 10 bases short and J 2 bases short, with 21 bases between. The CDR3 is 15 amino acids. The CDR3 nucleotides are TGCGCCACCACAGACCGCAGCGGGTTCCCCTACGAGCAGTACTTC. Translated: CATTDRSGFPYEQYF.

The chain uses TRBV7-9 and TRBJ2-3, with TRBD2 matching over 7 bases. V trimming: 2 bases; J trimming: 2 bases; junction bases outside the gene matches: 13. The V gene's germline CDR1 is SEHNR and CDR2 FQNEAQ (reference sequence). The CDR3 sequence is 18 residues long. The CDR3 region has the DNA TGTGCCAGCAGCTTAAGCCCCCATGCGGGAGATTACACAGATACGCAGTATTTT. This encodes CASSLSPHAGDYTDTQYF.

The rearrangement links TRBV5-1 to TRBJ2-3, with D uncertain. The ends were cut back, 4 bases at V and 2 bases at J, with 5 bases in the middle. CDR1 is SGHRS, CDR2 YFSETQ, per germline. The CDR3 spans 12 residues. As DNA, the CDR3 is TGCGCCAGCAGCGTGAACACAGATACGCAGTATTTT. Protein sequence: CASSVNTDTQYF.

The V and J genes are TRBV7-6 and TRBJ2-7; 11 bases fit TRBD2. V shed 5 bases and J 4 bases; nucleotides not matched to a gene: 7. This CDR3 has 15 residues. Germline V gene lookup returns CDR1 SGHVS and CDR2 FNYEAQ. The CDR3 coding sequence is TGTGCCAGCAGCGCCCTGACTAGCGGGATATACGAGCAGTACTTC. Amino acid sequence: CASSALTSGIYEQYF.

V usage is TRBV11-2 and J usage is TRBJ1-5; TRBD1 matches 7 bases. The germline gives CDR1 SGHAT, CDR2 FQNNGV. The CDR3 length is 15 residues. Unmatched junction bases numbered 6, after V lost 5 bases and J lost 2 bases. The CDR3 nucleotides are TGTGCCAGCAGCATGCTCACAGGGGGCAATCAGCCCCAGCATTTT. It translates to CASSMLTGGNQPQHF.

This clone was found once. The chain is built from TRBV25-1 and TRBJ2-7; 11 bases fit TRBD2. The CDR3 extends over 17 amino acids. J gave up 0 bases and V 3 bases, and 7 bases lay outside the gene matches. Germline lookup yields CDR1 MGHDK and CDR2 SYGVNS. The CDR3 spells CASSEEGTSGYSYEQYF. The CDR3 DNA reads TGTGCCAGCAGTGAGGAAGGGACTAGCGGCTACTCCTACGAGCAGTACTTC.

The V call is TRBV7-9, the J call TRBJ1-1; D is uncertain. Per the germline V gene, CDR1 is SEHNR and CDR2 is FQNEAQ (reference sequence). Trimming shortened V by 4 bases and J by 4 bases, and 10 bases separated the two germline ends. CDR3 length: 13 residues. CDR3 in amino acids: CASSSTWGTEAFF. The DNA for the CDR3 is TGTGCCAGCAGCTCGACTTGGGGCACTGAAGCTTTCTTT.